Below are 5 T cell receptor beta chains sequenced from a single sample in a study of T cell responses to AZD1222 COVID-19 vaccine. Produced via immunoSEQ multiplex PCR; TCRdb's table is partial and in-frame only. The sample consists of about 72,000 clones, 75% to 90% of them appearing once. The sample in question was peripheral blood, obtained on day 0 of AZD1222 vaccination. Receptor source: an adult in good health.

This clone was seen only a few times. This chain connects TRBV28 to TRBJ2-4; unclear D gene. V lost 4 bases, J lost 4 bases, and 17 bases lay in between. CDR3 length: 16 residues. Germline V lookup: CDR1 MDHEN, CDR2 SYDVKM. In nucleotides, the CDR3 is TGTGCCAGCAGTTCCACGGGTTGGCGAGCTAAAAACATTCAGTACTTC. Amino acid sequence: CASSSTGWRAKNIQYF.

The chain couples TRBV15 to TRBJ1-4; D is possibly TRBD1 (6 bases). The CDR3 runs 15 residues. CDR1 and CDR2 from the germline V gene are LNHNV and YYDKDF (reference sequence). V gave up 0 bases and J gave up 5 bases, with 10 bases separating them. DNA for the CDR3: TGTGCCACCAGCAGAGATTTAGGACAGAATGAAAAACTGTTTTTT. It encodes CATSRDLGQNEKLFF.

The CDR3 DNA is TGTGCCGCAGCCGCCGTGCAGGGCTACACCTTC. Encoded protein: CAAAAVQGYTF. This chain connects TRBV28 to TRBJ1-2; D is undetermined. V was cut by 11 bases and J by 8 bases, with 15 bases left in between. The length of the CDR3 is 11 residues. Germline V gene data show CDR1 as MDHEN and CDR2 as SYDVKM.

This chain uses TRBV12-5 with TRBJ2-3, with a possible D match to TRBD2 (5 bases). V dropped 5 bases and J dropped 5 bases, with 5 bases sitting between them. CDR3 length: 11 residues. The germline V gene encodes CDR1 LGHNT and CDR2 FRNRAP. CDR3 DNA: TGTGCTAGTGGTGAGGGAGATACGCAGTATTTT. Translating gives CASGEGDTQYF.

The CDR3 DNA reads as TGTGCCAGCAGCCGCTCCCGGGACAGGTGGGACAATGAGCAGTTCTTC. The encoded protein is CASSRSRDRWDNEQFF. The J gene is TRBJ2-1, the V gene TRBV7-6; TRBD1 matches 8 bases. Germline V gene sequence: CDR1 SGHVS, CDR2 FNYEAQ. This CDR3 region has 16 residues. Unmatched junction bases numbered 11, after V lost 5 bases and J lost 5 bases.